This T cell receptor (beta chain) was sequenced during a study of T-cell reconstitution after alpha-beta-depleted transplantation in children. This clonotype appeared many times. TCRbeta library construction was performed incorporating unique molecular identifiers. MiXCR, run by TCRdb on the PCR reads, gives a single entry per CDR3 protein. The table includes about 640,000 distinct CDR3 sequences, 16% detected once. Germline values: CDR1 SGHTA, CDR2 FQGNSA. J gave up 2 bases and V 10 bases, and 11 bases lay outside the gene matches. The CDR3 totals 15 residues. The genes are TRBV7-2 and TRBJ2-5; 9 positions agree with TRBD2. This sequence originates from a human donor who donated a stem cell graft to a child with acute myeloid leukemia. Source: PBMCs from the stem cell graft donor, taken from the stem cell graft. CDR3 nucleotide sequence: TGTGCCACAGGTCCCTCTAGCGGGGTTCAAGAGACCCAGTACTTC. Protein sequence: CATGPSSGVQETQYF.